A single sample gave rise to the 6 T cell receptor beta chains below, sequenced in a study of spatial heterogeneity in lung cancer. Using its own MiXCR run on the 5' RACE reads, TCRdb lists one record per CDR3 protein. Of about 23,000 distinct CDR3 sequences listed, approximately 3.3% are singletons. Time point given: sample taken at primary tumor resection. Sequencing used PBMCs, obtained at surgery. All receptors come from a female donor with early-stage non-small cell lung cancer.

This clonotype was counted many times. The chain uses TRBV27 and TRBJ2-7; the D gene is possibly TRBD1 (5 bases). The CDR3 sequence is 14 residues long. Germline CDR1 MNHEY, CDR2 SMNVEV (reference sequence). V was shortened by 1 base and J by 2 bases, with 9 bases between the two germline ends. The CDR3 nucleotides are TGTGCCAGCAGTTTATGGGGCAGGGCCTACGAGCAGTACTTC. This sequence encodes CASSLWGRAYEQYF.

Ten or more counts support this clonotype. The chain is built from TRBV9 and TRBJ1-5; maybe TRBD1 (5 bases). This CDR3 has 15 residues. The ends were cut back, 5 bases at V and 6 bases at J, with 18 bases in the middle. Germline V gives CDR1 SGDLS, CDR2 YYNGEE. In nucleotides, the CDR3 is TGTGCCAGCAGTGTGGACGGTTCCGGGGGTCAGCCCCAGCATTTT. Amino acids: CASSVDGSGGQPQHF.

This clonotype was counted at least ten times. The chain is built from TRBV5-1 and TRBJ1-1, with D possibly TRBD1 on 6 matching bases. This CDR3 has 17 residues. Trimming cost V 5 bases and J 0 bases, with 20 bases left between them. Germline CDR1 SGHRS, CDR2 YFSETQ. CDR3 nucleotides: TGCGCCAGCAGTCCCGGCGGGGGCTCCCCAATGAACACTGAAGCTTTCTTT. It yields the protein CASSPGGGSPMNTEAFF.

The table lists this clonotype with many counts. CDR3 bases: TGTGCCAGCAGTGCACCGGGACACCTGAACACTGAAGCTTTCTTT. Translating gives CASSAPGHLNTEAFF. This rearrangement joins TRBV6-2 or TRBV6-3 to TRBJ1-1; possible D gene TRBD1, 6 bases. The CDR3 has 15 residues. Germline CDR1 MNHEY, CDR2 SVGEGT. V was pared by 5 bases and J by 0 bases, with 13 bases between.

Ten or more counts support this clonotype. The gene calls are TRBV6-1 and TRBJ2-1; TRBD2 matches 11 bases. The CDR3 has 15 amino acids. Germline values: CDR1 MNHNS, CDR2 SASEGT. V dropped 6 bases and J dropped 5; count of bases not matched to a gene: 6. The CDR3 loop reads CASRKGLAEHNEQFF. CDR3 sequence (DNA): TGTGCCAGCAGAAAGGGACTAGCGGAACACAATGAGCAGTTCTTC.

In its sample, this clonotype was seen many times. The chain carries TRBV7-3 and TRBJ2-2; a weak D match, TRBD1 (6 bases). Germline assignment: CDR1 SGHTA and CDR2 FQGTGA. Trimming stripped 5 bases from V and 1 base from J, with 8 bases between. The CDR3 has 14 amino acids. CDR3 coding DNA: TGTGCCAGCAGCATGGACAGGAACACCGGGGAGCTGTTTTTT. This translates into CASSMDRNTGELFF.